These 13 T cell receptor beta chains came from one sample sequenced in a study of patients with pleural tuberculosis. Via MiXCR, TCRdb re-called the reads, giving one row per CDR3 protein. The profile shows 45,000 to 55,000 distinct CDR3 sequences, approximately 7.5% of them singletons. These receptors were taken from a human donor with pleural tuberculosis.

The sample holds many counts of this clonotype. This chain uses TRBV6-2 or TRBV6-3 with TRBJ2-7, with a tentative D call TRBD1 (5 bases). Looked up from germline, CDR1 is MNHEY and CDR2 is SVGEGT. Trimming took off 1 base at V and 2 bases at J, with 9 bases between the two ends. This CDR3 is built from 14 residues. The CDR3 protein is CASSYWGYTYEQYF. The CDR3 DNA reads TGTGCCAGCAGTTACTGGGGCTATACCTACGAGCAGTACTTC.

This clonotype is classed as large (0.1 to 1%). J is TRBJ1-5 and V is TRBV12-3 or TRBV12-4, with D tentatively TRBD1 (6 bases). The CDR3 loop spans 16 amino acids. Trimming stripped 3 bases from V and 4 bases from J, with 16 bases between. The CDR3 bases are TGTGCCAGCAGTTTTGGGGGGACAAATCCAAATCAGCCCCAGCATTTT. Translating gives CASSFGGTNPNQPQHF.

The table lists this clonotype with many counts. The chain links TRBV20-1 to TRBJ1-1; D gene ambiguous. V was trimmed by 0 bases and J by 2 bases, leaving 10 bases between them. CDR1 is DFQATT and CDR2 is SNEGSKA in the germline V gene (reference sequence). The CDR3 extends over 14 amino acids. CDR3 in DNA: TGCAGTGCTAGAGATCGGGAGGATAACACTGAAGCTTTCTTT. Amino acids: CSARDREDNTEAFF.

The chain couples TRBV12-3 or TRBV12-4 to TRBJ2-1, with TRBD1 identical over 8 bases. Trimming at V came to 3 bases and at J to 7 bases, leaving 5 bases not matched to a gene. This CDR3 comprises 14 residues. CDR3 nucleotides: TGTGCCAGCAGTTTTACAGGGGGTTTAAATGAGCAGTTCTTC. Translating it yields CASSFTGGLNEQFF.

This clonotype has at least ten counts. The V gene is TRBV27, the J gene TRBJ2-7; D uncertain. V gave up 8 bases and J gave up 0 bases, with 14 bases separating them. The CDR3 is made up of 14 amino acids. Germline CDR1 and CDR2: MNHEY and SMNVEV (reference sequence). The CDR3: CASRPFLGSYEQYV. Here the CDR3 DNA reads TGTGCCAGCCGGCCTTTTTTGGGCTCCTACGAGCAGTACGTC.

This chain uses TRBV28 with TRBJ2-1; 9 bases line up with TRBD2. CDR3 length: 13 residues. Germline-derived CDR1 and CDR2 are MDHEN and SYDVKM. J lost 8 bases, V lost 6 bases, and 5 bases had no gene match. The CDR3, as DNA: TGTGCCAGCAGGAGACTAGCGGTACATGAGCAGTTCTTC. It is translated as CASRRLAVHEQFF.

This clonotype occurred many times. V is TRBV2 and J is TRBJ1-5; D remains unclear. CDR3 size: 12 residues. The germline V gene has CDR1 SNHLY and CDR2 FYNNEI. The V gene lost 4 bases and the J gene lost 5 bases, with 6 bases spanning the gap. The DNA of the CDR3 is TGTGCCAGCAGTGTTAATGATCAGCCCCAGCATTTT. This translates into CASSVNDQPQHF.

This clonotype was seen at least ten times. The chain couples TRBV27 to TRBJ2-1; no clear D gene. V gave up 5 bases and J gave up 0 bases, with 5 bases separating them. Germline V lookup: CDR1 MNHEY, CDR2 SMNVEV (reference sequence). CDR3 length: 13 residues. The CDR3, as DNA: TGTGCCAGCAGTCGGTTCTCCTACAATGAGCAGTTCTTC. Translating it yields CASSRFSYNEQFF.

This clonotype was counted at least ten times. J is TRBJ2-5 and V is TRBV18, with a tentative D call TRBD1 (6 bases). Germline loops: CDR1 KGHSH, CDR2 LQKENI. The CDR3 contains 13 residues. Trimming removed 1 base from V and 4 bases from J, with 7 bases in between. For the CDR3, the DNA is TGTGCCAGCTCACCACACAGGGCAGAGACCCAGTACTTC. Protein: CASSPHRAETQYF.

This clonotype was picked up many times. The chain recombines TRBV12-3 or TRBV12-4 with TRBJ1-1; perhaps TRBD1 as D (6 bases). The CDR3 consists of 14 residues. V was shortened by 3 bases and J by 5 bases, with 13 bases between the two germline ends. In DNA form, the CDR3 reads TGTGCCAGCAGTTTGGGGGGCGAGGGGACTGAAGCTTTCTTT. Its translation is CASSLGGEGTEAFF.

This clonotype was recorded at least ten times. This chain joins TRBV29-1 and TRBJ1-1, with 7 bases fitting TRBD1. The CDR3 is made up of 14 amino acids. V shed 4 bases and J 5 bases; nucleotides not matched to a gene: 10. Looked up from germline, CDR1 is SQVTM and CDR2 is ANQGSEA. This chain's CDR3 is CSVVPGGEGTEAFF. The CDR3 nucleotides are TGCAGCGTTGTCCCAGGGGGGGAAGGTACTGAAGCTTTCTTT.

This clonotype was seen many times. The CDR3 coding sequence is TGTGCCACCAGTGCCCGCTTTTCGGATACGCAGTATTTT. Amino acid sequence: CATSARFSDTQYF. The V and J genes are TRBV24-1 and TRBJ2-3; D gene ambiguous. Trimming shortened V by 5 bases and J by 6 bases, and 11 bases separated the two germline ends. This CDR3 spans 13 amino acids. From germline, CDR1 is KGHDR and CDR2 SFDVKD.

This clonotype was counted at least ten times. The gene calls are TRBV11-1 and TRBJ2-3; unclear D gene. Trimming stripped 3 bases from V and 2 bases from J, with 12 bases between. Per germline, CDR1 SGHAT and CDR2 FQDESV (reference sequence). This CDR3 comprises 15 residues. The CDR3 sequence is CASSFSSGYTDTQYF. DNA of the CDR3: TGTGCCAGCAGCTTTTCTTCGGGCTACACAGATACGCAGTATTTT.